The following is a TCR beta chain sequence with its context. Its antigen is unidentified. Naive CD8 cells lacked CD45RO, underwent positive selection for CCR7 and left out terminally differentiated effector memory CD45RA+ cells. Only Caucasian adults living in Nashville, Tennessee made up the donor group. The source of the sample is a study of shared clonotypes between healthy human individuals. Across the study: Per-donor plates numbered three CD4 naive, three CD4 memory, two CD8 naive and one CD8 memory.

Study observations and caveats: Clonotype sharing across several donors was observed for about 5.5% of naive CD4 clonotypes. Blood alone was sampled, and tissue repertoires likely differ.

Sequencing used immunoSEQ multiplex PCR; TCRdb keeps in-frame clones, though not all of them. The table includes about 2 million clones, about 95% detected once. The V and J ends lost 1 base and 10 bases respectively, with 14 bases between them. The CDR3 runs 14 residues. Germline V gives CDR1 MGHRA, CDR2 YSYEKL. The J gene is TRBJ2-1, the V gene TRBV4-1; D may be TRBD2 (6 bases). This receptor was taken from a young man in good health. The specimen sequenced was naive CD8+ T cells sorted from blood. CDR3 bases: TGCGCCAGCAGCCAAGGTACTAGCTTAGGCGAGCAGTTCTTC. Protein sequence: CASSQGTSLGEQFF.